This entry lists 9 T cell receptor beta chains sequenced from one sample in a study of CD8+CD57+ T cells in acquired aplastic anemia. It was genomic DNA that served as the template for profiling TCR beta VDJ and CDR3. TCRdb processed the reads anew with MiXCR; each CDR3 protein has one entry. The sample lists 310,000 or so distinct CDR3 sequences; roughly 59% were seen once. Patients who underwent sequencing had shown CD8+CD57+ cell expansion by flow cytometry. Sequenced sample: sorted CD4+, CD8+, or CD8+CD57+ T cells (not recorded which) from PBMCs. The source of these receptors is a human donor with aplastic anemia.

This clonotype occurred a few times. This chain uses TRBV11-2 with TRBJ2-4; D is ambiguous. Germline V gene lookup returns CDR1 SGHAT and CDR2 FQNNGV. CDR3 length: 17 amino acids. V lost 4 bases to trimming and J lost 0 bases, with 16 bases between them. CDR3: CASSYGVLRQAKNIQYF. CDR3 nucleotide sequence: TGTGCCAGCAGCTACGGTGTCCTCCGGCAAGCCAAAAACATTCAGTACTTC. The whole variable domain, filled in from reference TRBV11-2 and TRBJ2-4, reads EAGVAQSPRYKIIEKRQSVAFWCNPISGHATLYWYQQILGQGPKLLIQFQNNGVVDDSQLPKDRFSAERLKGVDSTLKIQPAKLEDSAVYLCASSYGVLRQAKNIQYFGAGTRLSVL.

At least ten counts were recorded for this clonotype. The chain employs TRBV7-8 and TRBJ2-3; D not resolved. Trimming took 4 bases from V and 6 from J, leaving 8 bases between them. The CDR3 sequence is 12 residues long. CDR1 and CDR2 from the germline V gene are SGHVS and FQNEAQ. The CDR3 nucleotides are TGTGCCAGCAGCTCGAACTATGATACGCAGTATTTT. This encodes CASSSNYDTQYF.

This sequence joins TRBV12-3 or TRBV12-4 and TRBJ2-1; 9 nucleotides agree with TRBD1. The CDR3 contains 16 residues. With 5 bases clipped from V and 9 bases from J, the junction kept 14 bases outside the gene matches. CDR3 residues: CASSVGQGRVSGEQFF. DNA of the CDR3: TGTGCCAGCAGTGTCGGACAGGGGAGAGTTTCGGGTGAGCAGTTCTTC.

The chain couples TRBV7-6 to TRBJ1-1; D is perhaps TRBD1 (6 bases). The CDR3 spans 15 residues. Trimming left V 2 bases short and J 7 bases short, with 17 bases between. The germline CDR1 and CDR2 sequences are SGHVS and FNYEAQ. CDR3 DNA: TGTGCCAGCAGCTTAATAGCGGGGGCCTACAATGAAGCTTTCTTT. Encoded protein: CASSLIAGAYNEAFF.

The chain employs TRBV20-1 and TRBJ2-7, with 10 bases aligning to TRBD2. The V and J ends lost 0 bases and 0 bases, in that order; junction bases with no gene match: 8. This CDR3 has 17 residues. Germline loops: CDR1 DFQATT, CDR2 SNEGSKA (reference sequence). The chain's CDR3 is CSARDHGGTSASYEQYF. In DNA, the CDR3 is TGCAGTGCTAGAGATCACGGGGGGACTAGCGCCTCCTACGAGCAGTACTTC.

This clonotype was counted at least ten times. The chain combines TRBV9 with TRBJ2-3; no reliable D call. V was shortened by 2 bases and J by 6 bases, with 10 bases between the two germline ends. The germline V gene has CDR1 SGDLS and CDR2 YYNGEE. The CDR3 extends over 13 amino acids. The CDR3 region is CASSVSPRDTQYF. The DNA for the CDR3 is TGTGCCAGCAGCGTCTCCCCGCGGGATACGCAGTATTTT.

This clonotype was counted at least ten times. The chain uses TRBV5-1 and TRBJ2-1; 7 nucleotides agree with TRBD2. The CDR3 covers 15 residues. The V gene's germline CDR1 is SGHRS and CDR2 YFSETQ. Trimming cost V 6 bases and J 3 bases; bases outside gene matches: 9. The CDR3 here is CASTNLPGGYNEQFF. The CDR3 nucleotides read TGCGCCAGCACCAATCTACCGGGGGGCTACAATGAGCAGTTCTTC. Full variable domain (rest looked up from reference TRBV5-1 and TRBJ2-1): KAGVTQTPRYLIKTRGQQVTLSCSPISGHRSVSWYQQTPGQGLQFLFEYFSETQRNKGNFPGRFSGRQFSNSRSEMNVSTLELGDSALYLCASTNLPGGYNEQFFGPGTRLTVL.

This clonotype was seen repeatedly, ten times or more. The chain uses TRBV6-1 and TRBJ2-3; a possible D gene is TRBD2 (6 bases). This CDR3 has 14 amino acids. CDR1 and CDR2 (germline): MNHNS, SASEGT. V was cut by 7 bases and J by 2 bases, with 13 bases left in between. DNA of the CDR3: TGTGCCAGCAACGCAGGAGGGACCACAGATACGCAGTATTTT. This encodes CASNAGGTTDTQYF.

The chain joins TRBV11-3 to TRBJ2-1, with 10 bases that match TRBD2. Germline CDR1 SGHNT, CDR2 YENEEA. V shed 5 bases and J 8 bases; nucleotides not matched to a gene: 6. The CDR3 spans 14 residues. CDR3 in amino acids: CASSPRTSGYEQFF. DNA of the CDR3: TGTGCCAGCAGCCCCCGGACTAGCGGATATGAGCAGTTCTTC.